Listed below are T cell receptor beta chains from one sample, sequenced in a study of post-analysis software for immune sequencing data. TCRdb reprocessed the PCR reads via MiXCR and lists one record per CDR3 protein. Among some 690,000 distinct CDR3 sequences listed, 30% were seen once. Sequencing used blood. The receptors shown here come from a girl between 5 and 17 years old with multiple sclerosis. CDR3s include the opening cysteine and the closing phenylalanine or tryptophan. A D gene is named only where the DNA matches it firmly. Clone size appears in some rows only: once, few, many, or a class for an expanded clone.

v_call	d_call	j_call	clone_size	cdr3_nt	cdr3_aa
TRBV7-9	NA	TRBJ1-4	NA	TGTGCCAGCAGCTTTAGGGGGAATGAAAAACTGTTTTTT	CASSFRGNEKLFF
TRBV29-1	TRBD2	TRBJ2-3	few	TGCAGCGTTGTCAGGGCGGGGGCAGATACGCAGTATTTT	CSVVRAGADTQYF
TRBV20-1	NA	TRBJ1-2	NA	TGCAGTGCAGCCTCCACGGCGGATGGCTACACCTTC	CSAASTADGYTF
TRBV20-1	TRBD1	TRBJ1-5	NA	TGCAGTGCTAGGGAGGGACAGGGACTATTCCGGCCCCAGCATTTT	CSAREGQGLFRPQHF
TRBV19	TRBD2	TRBJ2-1	NA	TGTGCCAGTAGTAAACGATGGACTAGCGGGGACTCCTACAATGAGCAGTTCTTC	CASSKRWTSGDSYNEQFF
TRBV27	TRBD1	TRBJ2-4	few	TGTGCCAGCAGACCCTACAGGGGAGCCAAAAACATTCAGTACTTC	CASRPYRGAKNIQYF
TRBV10-1	TRBD1	TRBJ1-1	NA	TGCGCCAGCAGTGCCTCGGACAGGGGGAACACTGAAGCTTTCTTT	CASSASDRGNTEAFF
TRBV5-6	NA	TRBJ1-3	NA	TGTGCCAGCAGCGTAAAGACTGCTTTTGGAAACACCATATATTTT	CASSVKTAFGNTIYF
TRBV29-1	NA	TRBJ2-2	NA	TGCAGCGATGCGGGACCGGTGCTCACCGGGGAGCTGTTTTTT	CSDAGPVLTGELFF
TRBV29-1	NA	TRBJ2-1	NA	TGCAGCGTCCTCCCGAGGGTGAGGTACAATGAGCAGTTCTTC	CSVLPRVRYNEQFF
TRBV5-6	NA	TRBJ1-5	NA	TGTGCCAGCAGCTTGGGGCGGGGGAGACCCTCCGGTCAGCCCCAGCATTTT	CASSLGRGRPSGQPQHF
TRBV5-4	TRBD1	TRBJ2-3	NA	TGTGCCCTGGGACAGGGCACAGATACGCAGTATTTT	CALGQGTDTQYF
TRBV9	NA	TRBJ1-2	NA	TGTGCCAGCAGCGGAGGCCCCGGGGATCCTGGCTACACCTTC	CASSGGPGDPGYTF
TRBV28	NA	TRBJ2-7	NA	TGTACCAGCAGCACGGACAGACGGGTCGCCGAGCAGTACTTC	CTSSTDRRVAEQYF
TRBV7-9	NA	TRBJ2-7	NA	TGTGCCAGCAGCCGAGTCCCAGGGGCCTACGAGCAGTACTTC	CASSRVPGAYEQYF
TRBV5-5	NA	TRBJ2-4	few	TGTGCCAGCAACCGGGGGTGGCTCGAAAACATTCAGTACTTC	CASNRGWLENIQYF
TRBV7-2	TRBD2	TRBJ2-7	few	TGTGCCAGCAGCTTAGCGCACCTAGCGGGCCCTCCCTACGAGCAGTACTTC	CASSLAHLAGPPYEQYF
TRBV6-2/TRBV6-3	NA	TRBJ1-2	NA	TGTGCCAGCAGTTACAGGAAAGGCTACACCTTC	CASSYRKGYTF
TRBV11-2	NA	TRBJ1-2	few	TGTGCCAGCAGCCCCCGGACAGACTCCTATGGCTACACCTTC	CASSPRTDSYGYTF
TRBV29-1	NA	TRBJ2-1	once	TGCAGCGTTGATTGGCGGAACCTCTTCAATGAGCAGTTCTTC	CSVDWRNLFNEQFF
TRBV3-1	NA	TRBJ1-5	NA	TGTGCCAGCAGCCAAGGTAAACAGACTTATAGCAATCAGCCCCAGCATTTT	CASSQGKQTYSNQPQHF
TRBV29-1	NA	TRBJ1-2	few	TGCAGCGTTGCAAAAGCTAACTATGGCTACACCTTC	CSVAKANYGYTF
TRBV7-2	NA	TRBJ2-5	NA	TGTGCCAGCAGCTCCAGGGGACACTCAAGCCAAGAGACCCAGTACTTC	CASSSRGHSSQETQYF
TRBV28	NA	TRBJ2-1	NA	TGTGCCAGCAGTTGGGGCCGGAATAACAATGAGCAGTTCTTC	CASSWGRNNNEQFF